These T cell receptor beta chains were read from a single sample in a study of control samples from healthy donors and cancer patients. TCRdb keeps only in-frame clones here, not all; method: immunoSEQ multiplex PCR. The sample yields roughly 170,000 clones, under 95% seen once. What was sequenced was blood. These receptors originate from a woman aged 18-29 years in good health. Both conserved end residues are part of each CDR3. The order of the fields is V gene, D gene, J gene, clone size, CDR3 protein, CDR3 DNA. D genes are given only for firm matches. Size tells how often a clone was seen (once, few, many) or the class of an expanded clone, and some rows leave it out.

v_gene: TRBV9; d_gene: .; j_gene: TRBJ2-3; abundance: .; CDR3aa: CASSVDGRMSTDTQYF; CDR3nt: TGTGCCAGCAGCGTAGATGGGAGGATGAGCACAGATACGCAGTATTTT
v_gene: TRBV19; d_gene: .; j_gene: TRBJ2-7; abundance: .; CDR3aa: CASNNIPGPYEQYF; CDR3nt: TGTGCCAGTAATAATATTCCGGGACCCTACGAGCAGTACTTC
v_gene: TRBV10-3; d_gene: TRBD2; j_gene: TRBJ2-1; abundance: once; CDR3aa: CAISSGTSGINEQFF; CDR3nt: TGTGCCATCAGTTCGGGGACTAGCGGGATCAATGAGCAGTTCTTC
v_gene: TRBV6-5; d_gene: TRBD1; j_gene: TRBJ1-2; abundance: .; CDR3aa: CASGDLDRTGGYTF; CDR3nt: TGTGCCAGCGGCGACTTGGACAGGACCGGCGGCTACACCTTC
v_gene: TRBV10-1; d_gene: .; j_gene: TRBJ1-6; abundance: .; CDR3aa: CASGLPNSPLHF; CDR3nt: TGCGCCTCTGGGCTCCCTAATTCACCCCTCCACTTT
v_gene: TRBV3-1/TRBV3-2; d_gene: TRBD1; j_gene: TRBJ2-7; abundance: few; CDR3aa: CASSQGAGGIYEQYF; CDR3nt: TGTGCCAGCAGCCAAGGGGCAGGGGGTATCTACGAGCAGTACTTC
v_gene: TRBV13; d_gene: TRBD2; j_gene: TRBJ2-3; abundance: .; CDR3aa: CASSLAGRLAGEDTQYF; CDR3nt: TGTGCCAGCAGCTTAGCAGGTAGACTAGCGGGAGAGGATACGCAGTATTTT
v_gene: TRBV27; d_gene: .; j_gene: TRBJ1-6; abundance: .; CDR3aa: CASRSRGARYNSPLHF; CDR3nt: TGTGCCAGCCGCTCGCGGGGGGCTCGCTATAATTCACCCCTCCACTTT
v_gene: TRBV11-3; d_gene: TRBD1; j_gene: TRBJ2-3; abundance: .; CDR3aa: CASSLGGQGVPDTQYF; CDR3nt: TGTGCCAGCAGCTTAGGGGGACAGGGGGTGCCGGATACGCAGTATTTT
v_gene: TRBV6-5; d_gene: TRBD1; j_gene: TRBJ1-6; abundance: .; CDR3aa: CASSWTGENSPLHF; CDR3nt: TGTGCCAGCAGTTGGACAGGGGAGAATTCACCCCTCCACTTT
v_gene: TRBV28; d_gene: TRBD1; j_gene: TRBJ1-4; abundance: once; CDR3aa: CASSLSLWDRTTNEKLFF; CDR3nt: TGTGCCAGCAGCCTAAGCCTCTGGGACAGAACAACTAATGAAAAACTGTTTTTT
v_gene: TRBV7-2; d_gene: .; j_gene: TRBJ1-2; abundance: .; CDR3aa: CASSLDLGAGYTF; CDR3nt: TGTGCCAGCAGCTTAGACCTGGGGGCTGGCTACACCTTC
v_gene: TRBV4-2; d_gene: .; j_gene: TRBJ2-1; abundance: .; CDR3aa: CASSQDEGLDEQFF; CDR3nt: TGTGCCAGCAGCCAAGATGAAGGTCTCGATGAGCAGTTCTTC
v_gene: TRBV10-3; d_gene: TRBD1; j_gene: TRBJ1-5; abundance: .; CDR3aa: CAISESGQGNQPQHF; CDR3nt: TGTGCCATCAGTGAGTCGGGACAGGGTAATCAGCCCCAGCATTTT
v_gene: TRBV11-2; d_gene: .; j_gene: TRBJ1-5; abundance: .; CDR3aa: CASSLAGLQEPQHF; CDR3nt: TGTGCCAGCAGCTTAGCAGGCCTGCAGGAGCCCCAGCATTTT
v_gene: TRBV6-5; d_gene: .; j_gene: TRBJ2-1; abundance: .; CDR3aa: CASSYKGGAFNEQFF; CDR3nt: TGTGCCAGCAGTTACAAGGGGGGAGCCTTCAATGAGCAGTTCTTC
v_gene: TRBV7-8; d_gene: .; j_gene: TRBJ1-5; abundance: .; CDR3aa: CAVGRDFLGSNQPQHF; CDR3nt: TGTGCCGTGGGCCGGGACTTCTTGGGGAGCAATCAGCCCCAGCATTTT
v_gene: TRBV7-9; d_gene: .; j_gene: TRBJ1-2; abundance: .; CDR3aa: CASSTEGIYGYTF; CDR3nt: TGTGCCAGCAGTACGGAGGGAATCTATGGCTACACCTTC
v_gene: TRBV12-3/TRBV12-4; d_gene: .; j_gene: TRBJ2-3; abundance: .; CDR3aa: CASSRLSTDTQYF; CDR3nt: TGTGCCAGCAGTCGACTCAGCACAGATACGCAGTATTTT
v_gene: TRBV2; d_gene: TRBD2; j_gene: TRBJ2-7; abundance: .; CDR3aa: CASNRAGTTSYEQYF; CDR3nt: TGTGCCAGCAACCGCGCCGGGACTACCTCCTACGAGCAGTACTTC
v_gene: TRBV10-3; d_gene: .; j_gene: TRBJ1-2; abundance: .; CDR3aa: CAINNQGTDNGYTF; CDR3nt: TGTGCCATCAATAATCAGGGGACTGACAATGGCTACACCTTC
v_gene: TRBV5-4; d_gene: .; j_gene: TRBJ2-7; abundance: .; CDR3aa: CASSLVGNEQYF; CDR3nt: TGTGCCAGCAGCTTGGTGGGGAATGAGCAGTACTTC
v_gene: TRBV24-1; d_gene: .; j_gene: TRBJ2-6; abundance: .; CDR3aa: CATSDLSYVLTF; CDR3nt: TGTGCCACCAGTGATTTATCCTACGTCCTGACTTTC
v_gene: TRBV7-9; d_gene: TRBD1; j_gene: TRBJ2-5; abundance: once; CDR3aa: CASSFLGQGRETQYF; CDR3nt: TGTGCCAGCAGCTTTTTAGGACAGGGACGGGAGACCCAGTACTTC
v_gene: TRBV5-1; d_gene: .; j_gene: TRBJ2-5; abundance: .; CDR3aa: CASSLYGRGGQETQYF; CDR3nt: TGCGCCAGCAGCTTGTACGGCAGGGGAGGGCAAGAGACCCAGTACTTC
v_gene: TRBV4-3; d_gene: .; j_gene: TRBJ2-5; abundance: .; CDR3aa: CASSQGTVGQETQYF; CDR3nt: TGCGCCAGCAGCCAAGGAACTGTTGGACAAGAGACCCAGTACTTC
v_gene: TRBV6-4; d_gene: TRBD1; j_gene: TRBJ1-2; abundance: .; CDR3aa: CASSRDPTGNYGYTF; CDR3nt: TGTGCCAGCAGCAGGGACCCGACAGGGAACTATGGCTACACCTTC
v_gene: TRBV4-2; d_gene: TRBD2; j_gene: TRBJ2-1; abundance: .; CDR3aa: CASSQVSSGSSEQFF; CDR3nt: TGTGCCAGCAGCCAAGTTTCTAGCGGGAGTAGTGAGCAGTTCTTC
v_gene: TRBV6-5; d_gene: .; j_gene: TRBJ2-3; abundance: .; CDR3aa: CASSRSLAFSGLEYF; CDR3nt: TGTGCCAGCAGTCGTTCGCTCGCCTTTTCGGGGTTGGAGTATTTT
v_gene: TRBV19; d_gene: TRBD2; j_gene: TRBJ2-4; abundance: .; CDR3aa: CASSPLAGGPNIQYF; CDR3nt: TGTGCCAGTAGTCCCTTAGCGGGAGGGCCAAACATTCAGTACTTC
v_gene: TRBV9; d_gene: .; j_gene: TRBJ2-1; abundance: .; CDR3aa: CASSRGGGISNEQFF; CDR3nt: TGTGCCAGCAGCCGAGGTGGAGGGATTAGTAATGAGCAGTTCTTC
v_gene: TRBV6-6; d_gene: TRBD1; j_gene: TRBJ1-5; abundance: .; CDR3aa: CASSYSQGNQPQHF; CDR3nt: TGTGCCAGCAGTTACTCACAGGGGAATCAGCCCCAGCATTTT
v_gene: TRBV12-3/TRBV12-4; d_gene: .; j_gene: TRBJ1-5; abundance: .; CDR3aa: CASSPTYQPQHF; CDR3nt: TGTGCCAGCAGCCCCACCTATCAGCCCCAGCATTTT
v_gene: TRBV28; d_gene: .; j_gene: TRBJ1-6; abundance: .; CDR3aa: CASRDSVRSPLHF; CDR3nt: TGTGCCAGCAGGGATAGCGTAAGATCACCCCTCCACTTT
v_gene: TRBV6-5; d_gene: TRBD2; j_gene: TRBJ2-5; abundance: .; CDR3aa: CASSGTSGGQETQYF; CDR3nt: TGTGCCAGCAGCGGGACTAGCGGGGGACAAGAGACCCAGTACTTC
v_gene: TRBV24-1; d_gene: .; j_gene: TRBJ2-3; abundance: .; CDR3aa: CATSDPMGDLLTDTQYF; CDR3nt: TGTGCCACCAGTGATCCGATGGGGGATCTACTCACAGATACGCAGTATTTT
v_gene: TRBV2; d_gene: .; j_gene: TRBJ1-5; abundance: .; CDR3aa: CASSDSQGWQPQHF; CDR3nt: TGTGCCAGCAGTGATTCCCAGGGCTGGCAGCCCCAGCATTTT
v_gene: TRBV7-2; d_gene: .; j_gene: TRBJ2-1; abundance: .; CDR3aa: CASSFVGNEQFF; CDR3nt: TGTGCCAGCAGCTTCGTCGGGAATGAGCAGTTCTTC
v_gene: TRBV11-2; d_gene: .; j_gene: TRBJ2-7; abundance: once; CDR3aa: CASSLGLAYEQYF; CDR3nt: TGTGCCAGCAGCTTAGGACTAGCCTACGAGCAGTACTTC
v_gene: TRBV6-5; d_gene: .; j_gene: TRBJ1-4; abundance: once; CDR3aa: CATSRGGPREKLFF; CDR3nt: TGTGCCACCAGCCGTGGGGGACCAAGGGAAAAACTGTTTTTT